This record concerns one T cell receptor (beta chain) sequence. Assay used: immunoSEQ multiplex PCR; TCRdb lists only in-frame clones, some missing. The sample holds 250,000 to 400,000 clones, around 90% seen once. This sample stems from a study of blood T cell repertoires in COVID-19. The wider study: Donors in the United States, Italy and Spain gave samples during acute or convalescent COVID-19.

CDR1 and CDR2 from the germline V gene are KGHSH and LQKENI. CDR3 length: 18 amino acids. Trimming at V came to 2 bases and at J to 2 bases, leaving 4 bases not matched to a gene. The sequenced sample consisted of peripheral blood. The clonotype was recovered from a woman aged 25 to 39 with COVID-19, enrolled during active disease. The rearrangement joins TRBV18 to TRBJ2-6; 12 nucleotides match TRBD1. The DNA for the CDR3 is TGTGCCAGCTCACCAGTCGGGACAGGGGGCGCTGGGGCCAACGTCCTGACTTTC. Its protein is CASSPVGTGGAGANVLTF.